Shown below are 28 T cell receptor beta chains from a single sample sequenced in a study of a mutant IDH1 vaccine in newly diagnosed glioma listed by TCRdb under 2021. The library was generated by the immunoSEQ multiplex PCR assay. Imported from immuneACCESS, the table was reduced by TCRdb to in-frame sequences with V and J called. These copies leave out some clones; in studies compared against another copy, an unresolved V gene accounts for under half, and the cause of the remainder is not known. The sample has some 16,000 clones on record, about 80% of them singletons. The ten largest clones represent approximately 11% of the sample. Sample time point, as interpreted from the label and publication: baseline, week 1 (first vaccination visit). Explained via the paper, the treatment or condition label denotes: pre-vaccination baseline after standard-of-care therapy. The sample here was PBMCs, taken from a glioma patient treated with radiotherapy, temozolomide or both. The receptor set was obtained from a man aged 40-55 years with glioma.

This chain connects TRBV7-8 to TRBJ1-3; 9 bases fit TRBD1. Looked up from germline, CDR1 is SGHVS and CDR2 is FQNEAQ. J lost 5 bases, V lost 1 base, and 6 bases had no gene match. The CDR3 is 16 amino acids. The CDR3 sequence is CASSLDLQGARNTIYF. The CDR3 region has the DNA TGTGCCAGCAGCTTAGACCTACAGGGGGCTAGAAACACCATATATTTT.

This chain connects TRBV15 to TRBJ2-5; D might be TRBD1 (6 bases). Germline CDR1 is LNHNV and CDR2 is YYDKDF (reference sequence). CDR3 length: 17 amino acids. Between the trimmed V and J ends, which lost 0 bases and 0 bases, there was a span of 14 bases. The CDR3 DNA sequence: TGTGCCACCAGCAGAGATGACGGACAGTTGTACCAAGAGACCCAGTACTTC. Protein product: CATSRDDGQLYQETQYF.

CDR3 DNA sequence: TGTGCCAGTAGTATAGGAGGGGCCGGGGAGCTGTTTTTT. Its translation is CASSIGGAGELFF. The chain couples TRBV19 to TRBJ2-2; D tentatively fits TRBD1 or TRBD2 (5 bases each). The germline V gene encodes CDR1 LNHDA and CDR2 SQIVND (reference sequence). V was clipped by 1 base and J by 6 bases, with 6 bases between them. The CDR3 runs 13 residues.

The chain links TRBV7-6 to TRBJ2-2; the match to TRBD2 covers 8 bases. Losses at the gene ends were 5 bases for V and 8 bases for J; bases not matched to a gene: 16. The V gene's germline CDR1 is SGHVS and CDR2 FNYEAQ. This CDR3 spans 17 amino acids. This CDR3 reads CASSPRRVAGILGELFF. In DNA form, the CDR3 reads TGTGCCAGCAGCCCTCGGAGGGTAGCGGGAATCCTAGGGGAGCTGTTTTTT. Combining the CDR3 with reference TRBV7-6 and TRBJ2-2 gives the whole variable domain GAGVSQSPRYKVTKRGQDVALRCDPISGHVSLYWYRQALGQGPEFLTYFNYEAQQDKSGLPNDRFSAERPEGSISTLTIQRTEQRDSAMYRCASSPRRVAGILGELFFGEGSRLTVL.

The chain has TRBV6-1 and TRBJ1-6; D gene unclear. The CDR3 has 14 amino acids. CDR1 MNHNS and CDR2 SASEGT come from the germline V gene. V gave up 1 base and J gave up 11 bases, with 12 bases separating them. The chain's CDR3 is CASSEDGSIAPLHF. The CDR3 bases are TGTGCCAGCAGTGAAGACGGGTCCATTGCACCCCTCCACTTT.

This clone has only a few counts. The chain is built from TRBV7-6 and TRBJ1-4; TRBD1 matches 7 bases. With V trimmed by 5 bases and J by 5 bases, 5 bases remained unmatched. There are 14 residues in the CDR3. Germline V lookup: CDR1 SGHVS, CDR2 FNYEAQ. CDR3 bases: TGTGCCAGCAGCGGACAGGTTACCAATGAAAAACTGTTTTTT. This gives the protein CASSGQVTNEKLFF.

Here the CDR3 reads CASRSGLAGTDTQYF. DNA of the CDR3: TGTGCCAGCAGATCGGGACTAGCGGGCACAGATACGCAGTATTTT. The rearrangement joins TRBV6-6 to TRBJ2-3; the match to TRBD2 covers 11 bases. Germline V gene data show CDR1 as MNHNY and CDR2 as SVGAGI (reference sequence). The CDR3 is made up of 15 amino acids. J was trimmed by 1 base and V by 6 bases; bases with no gene match: 3.

The CDR3 nucleotides are TGTGCCAGTAGTCCCCGGGACAGATTACAAGAGACCCAGTACTTC. Protein: CASSPRDRLQETQYF. The rearrangement links TRBV19 to TRBJ2-5, with 7 bases matching TRBD1. V lost 5 bases and J lost 2; bases outside the gene matches: 8. The CDR3 has 15 amino acids. CDR1 is LNHDA and CDR2 is SQIVND in the germline V gene (reference sequence).

This chain connects TRBV4-1 to TRBJ2-7, with D maybe TRBD1 (5 bases). CDR3 length equals 13 residues. V lost 0 bases, J lost 5 bases, and 8 bases lay in between. Per the germline V gene, CDR1 is MGHRA and CDR2 is YSYEKL. This chain's CDR3 is CASSQDTRDEQYF. DNA of the CDR3: TGCGCCAGCAGCCAAGATACCAGGGACGAGCAGTACTTC.

The genes are TRBV6-6 and TRBJ2-3; possible D gene TRBD1, 6 bases. V was trimmed by 0 bases and J by 2 bases, leaving 9 bases between them. The CDR3 totals 15 residues. CDR1 and CDR2 (germline): MNHNY, SVGAGI (reference sequence). The chain's CDR3 is CASSYSRGTTDTQYF. CDR3 DNA sequence: TGTGCCAGCAGTTACTCGAGGGGGACCACAGATACGCAGTATTTT.

The chain combines TRBV27 with TRBJ2-1; TRBD1 matches 9 bases. Germline loops: CDR1 MNHEY, CDR2 SMNVEV (reference sequence). CDR3 length equals 20 residues. V lost 4 bases to trimming and J lost 0 bases; unmatched junction nucleotides: 16. CDR3 in amino acids: CASSSKRQGVLGRSYNEQFF. The CDR3 coding sequence is TGTGCCAGCAGTTCAAAAAGACAGGGGGTCCTGGGTCGCTCCTACAATGAGCAGTTCTTC.

The chain links TRBV7-9 to TRBJ2-1; D may be TRBD2 (6 bases). Germline-derived CDR1 and CDR2 are SEHNR and FQNEAQ (reference sequence). V was cut by 3 bases and J by 9 bases, with 9 bases left in between. This CDR3 comprises 12 residues. The CDR3 reads CASSFGEAEQFF. The CDR3 coding sequence is TGTGCCAGCAGCTTTGGGGAGGCTGAGCAGTTCTTC.

The count of this clone is one. Additional DNA sequences in this sample encode the identical CDR3. This chain joins TRBV19 and TRBJ1-1; perhaps TRBD1 as D (5 bases). Germline V gene sequence: CDR1 LNHDA, CDR2 SQIVND (reference sequence). The CDR3 is 17 residues long. Deletions cut 9 bases from V and 0 bases from J, with 23 bases between. The chain's CDR3 is CASTWGEREPMNTEAFF. CDR3 nucleotide sequence: TGTGCCAGCACCTGGGGGGAGAGGGAGCCTATGAACACTGAAGCTTTCTTT.

This clone has just a few counts. The rearrangement uses TRBV27 and TRBJ2-7; the D gene is possibly TRBD1 (5 bases). CDR3 size: 13 residues. Germline loops: CDR1 MNHEY, CDR2 SMNVEV (reference sequence). The V end was cut by 5 bases, the J end by 3 bases, with 11 bases between. CDR3 region: CASSTGIVYEQYF. The CDR3 bases are TGTGCCAGCAGTACAGGTATCGTCTACGAGCAGTACTTC.

This rearrangement joins TRBV7-9 to TRBJ1-2; no clear D gene. Germline V CDR1 and CDR2: SEHNR, FQNEAQ (reference sequence). This CDR3 comprises 12 residues. V was cut by 1 base and J by 6 bases, with 6 bases left in between. DNA for the CDR3: TGTGCCAGCAGCTTAGGGGCGGATGGCTACACCTTC. This translates into CASSLGADGYTF.

J is TRBJ2-3 and V is TRBV30, with no clear D. CDR3 length: 13 residues. Germline V gene sequence: CDR1 GTSNPN, CDR2 SVGIG (reference sequence). Between the trimmed V and J ends, which lost 3 bases and 3 bases, there was a span of 10 bases. The CDR3 is CAWSFVGTDTQYF. The CDR3 region has the DNA TGTGCCTGGAGCTTCGTAGGGACAGATACGCAGTATTTT.

The rearrangement links TRBV11-2 to TRBJ2-2; possibly TRBD1 or TRBD2 for D (6 bases each). This CDR3 contains 16 residues. The V and J ends lost 3 bases and 3 bases respectively, with 14 bases between them. Germline lookup yields CDR1 SGHAT and CDR2 FQNNGV. CDR3 loop: CASSLEGDTDTGELFF. The DNA of the CDR3 is TGTGCCAGCAGCTTGGAGGGGGACACCGACACCGGGGAGCTGTTTTTT.

The chain uses TRBV7-2 and TRBJ2-2, with D perhaps matching TRBD1 (6 bases). The CDR3 sequence is 14 residues long. CDR1 is SGHTA and CDR2 is FQGNSA in the germline V gene. The V end was cut by 4 bases, the J end by 5 bases, with 11 bases between. The CDR3 DNA sequence: TGTGCCAGCAGCTGGGGCAGGGGAACCGGGGAGCTGTTTTTT. Amino acids: CASSWGRGTGELFF.

The J gene is TRBJ2-5, the V gene TRBV5-1; D possibly corresponds to TRBD1 (5 bases). The CDR3 is made up of 13 amino acids. Deletions cut 7 bases from V and 3 bases from J, with 13 bases between. Germline V lookup: CDR1 SGHRS, CDR2 YFSETQ. The CDR3 DNA is TGCGCCAGCCATCCAGGGATGGAAGAGACCCAGTACTTC. Amino acids: CASHPGMEETQYF.

The rearrangement links TRBV4-1 to TRBJ2-1; D may correspond to TRBD1 or TRBD2 (5 bases each). The V end lost 4 bases, the J end lost 9 bases, and 16 bases lay between the germline ends. Germline CDR1 is MGHRA and CDR2 is YSYEKL. The CDR3 loop spans 14 amino acids. This CDR3 reads CASSPGRGKGEQFF. Written as DNA, the CDR3 is TGCGCCAGCAGCCCAGGGCGAGGGAAAGGTGAGCAGTTCTTC.

The chain uses TRBV6-5 and TRBJ2-5; D remains unclear. From germline, CDR1 is MNHEY and CDR2 SVGAGI. The CDR3 length is 16 residues. Trimming shortened V by 0 bases and J by 1 base, and 12 bases separated the two germline ends. CDR3: CASSYSIPNLQETQYF. For the CDR3, the DNA is TGTGCCAGCAGTTACTCGATCCCGAATCTCCAAGAGACCCAGTACTTC.

This rearrangement joins TRBV28 to TRBJ2-5, with D possibly TRBD2 on 5 matching bases. The CDR3 runs 14 residues. Germline-derived CDR1 and CDR2 are MDHEN and SYDVKM. V dropped 5 bases and J dropped 5 bases, with 15 bases sitting between them. CDR3 region: CASSGPKRRETQYF. The CDR3 nucleotides are TGTGCCAGCAGTGGGCCGAAACGGAGGGAGACCCAGTACTTC.

V gene TRBV9 combines with J gene TRBJ2-1; 8 bases map to TRBD2. Trimming at V came to 0 bases and at J to 7 bases, leaving 12 bases not matched to a gene. This CDR3 has 17 amino acids. Germline values: CDR1 SGDLS, CDR2 YYNGEE. The CDR3 nucleotides are TGTGCCAGCAGCGTAGGCTCCGGGAGGGCCATTTATAATGAGCAGTTCTTC. Translating gives CASSVGSGRAIYNEQFF.

The table lists this clone with a few counts. This rearrangement joins TRBV7-9 to TRBJ1-1; no clear D gene. Trimming pared 1 base from V and 6 bases from J, leaving 9 bases between. CDR1 is SEHNR, CDR2 FQNEAQ, per germline (reference sequence). The CDR3 sequence is 13 residues long. CDR3 protein: CASSLGGASEAFF. The CDR3 nucleotides read TGTGCCAGCAGCTTAGGCGGCGCGTCTGAAGCTTTCTTT. The variable domain in full, with the rest retrieved from reference TRBV7-9 and TRBJ1-1, is DTGVSQNPRHKITKRGQNVTFRCDPISEHNRLYWYRQTLGQGPEFLTYFQNEAQLEKSRLLSDRFSAERPKGSFSTLEIQRTEQGDSAMYLCASSLGGASEAFFGQGTRLTVV.

This rearrangement joins TRBV28 to TRBJ2-7; TRBD1 is a possible D gene (6 bases). The CDR3 has 15 amino acids. Germline values: CDR1 MDHEN, CDR2 SYDVKM. Trimming removed 3 bases from V and 7 bases from J, with 19 bases in between. CDR3 DNA: TGTGCCAGCAGTTTCTATAGACAGGATGGACGGGAGCAGTACTTC. Protein sequence: CASSFYRQDGREQYF. The whole variable domain, filled in from reference TRBV28 and TRBJ2-7, reads DVKVTQSSRYLVKRTGEKVFLECVQDMDHENMFWYRQDPGLGLRLIYFSYDVKMKEKGDIPEGYSVSREKKERFSLILESASTNQTSMYLCASSFYRQDGREQYFGPGTRLTVT.

CDR3 in DNA: TGTGCCAGTAGGGGGGACAGGGGCAGTGAAGCTTTCTTT. As protein: CASRGDRGSEAFF. The chain has TRBV19 and TRBJ1-1, with 10 bases fitting TRBD1. V dropped 6 bases and J dropped 7; count of bases not matched to a gene: 5. The CDR3 covers 13 residues. Germline loops: CDR1 LNHDA, CDR2 SQIVND (reference sequence). The full variable domain, in which reference TRBV19 and TRBJ1-1 provide the parts outside the CDR3, is DGGITQSPKYLFRKEGQNVTLSCEQNLNHDAMYWYRQDPGQGLRLIYYSQIVNDFQKGDIAEGYSVSREKKESFPLTVTSAQKNPTAFYLCASRGDRGSEAFFGQGTRLTVV.

The V and J genes are TRBV27 and TRBJ2-2; D is possibly TRBD1 (6 bases). This CDR3 is built from 14 residues. The V end was cut by 5 bases, the J end by 5 bases, with 12 bases between. Germline V lookup: CDR1 MNHEY, CDR2 SMNVEV (reference sequence). The CDR3 region is CASSIQGGTGELFF. As DNA, the CDR3 is TGTGCCAGCAGTATACAGGGTGGAACCGGGGAGCTGTTTTTT.

The gene calls are TRBV11-2 and TRBJ1-2; TRBD1 matches 7 bases. J lost 8 bases, V lost 4 bases, and 13 bases had no gene match. This CDR3 has 15 amino acids. Germline values: CDR1 SGHAT, CDR2 FQNNGV. Written as DNA, the CDR3 is TGTGCCAGCAGCTCCCCGGGACAGACTTCAGGGGGCTACACCTTC. This gives the protein CASSSPGQTSGGYTF.